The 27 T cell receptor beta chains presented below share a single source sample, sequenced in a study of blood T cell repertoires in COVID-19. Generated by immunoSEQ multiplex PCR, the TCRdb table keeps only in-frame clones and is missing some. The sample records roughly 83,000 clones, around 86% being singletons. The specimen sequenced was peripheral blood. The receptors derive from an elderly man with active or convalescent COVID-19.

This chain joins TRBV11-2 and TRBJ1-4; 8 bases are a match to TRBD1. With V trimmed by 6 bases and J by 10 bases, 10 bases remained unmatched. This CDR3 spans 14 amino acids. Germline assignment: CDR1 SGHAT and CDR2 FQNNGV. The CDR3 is CASRLTGEVGKLFF. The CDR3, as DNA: TGTGCCAGCAGGTTGACAGGGGAGGTCGGAAAACTGTTTTTT.

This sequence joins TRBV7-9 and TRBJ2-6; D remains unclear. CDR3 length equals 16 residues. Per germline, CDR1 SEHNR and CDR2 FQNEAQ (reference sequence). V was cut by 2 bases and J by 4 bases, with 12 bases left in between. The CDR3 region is CASSLTARKGANVLTF. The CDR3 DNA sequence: TGTGCCAGCAGCTTAACTGCTAGGAAAGGGGCCAACGTCCTGACTTTC.

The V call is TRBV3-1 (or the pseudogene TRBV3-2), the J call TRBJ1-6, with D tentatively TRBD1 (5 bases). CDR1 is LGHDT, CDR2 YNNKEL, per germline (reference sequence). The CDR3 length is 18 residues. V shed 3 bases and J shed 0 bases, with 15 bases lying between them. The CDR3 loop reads CASSHPRGGSSYNSPLHF. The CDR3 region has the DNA TGTGCCAGCAGCCACCCCCGGGGGGGGAGCTCCTATAATTCACCCCTCCACTTT.

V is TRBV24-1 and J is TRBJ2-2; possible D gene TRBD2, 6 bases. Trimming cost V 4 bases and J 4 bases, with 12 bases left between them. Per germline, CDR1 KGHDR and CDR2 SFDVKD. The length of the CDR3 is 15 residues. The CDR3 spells CATSDNPGLTGELFF. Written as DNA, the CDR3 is TGTGCCACCAGTGACAACCCGGGACTCACCGGGGAGCTGTTTTTT.

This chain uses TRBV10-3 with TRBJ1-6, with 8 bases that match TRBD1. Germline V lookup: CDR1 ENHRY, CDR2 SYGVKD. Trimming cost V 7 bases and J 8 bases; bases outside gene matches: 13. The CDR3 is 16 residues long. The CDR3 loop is CAITADPGTGDSPLHF. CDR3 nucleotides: TGTGCCATCACCGCCGACCCCGGGACAGGTGATTCACCCCTCCACTTT.

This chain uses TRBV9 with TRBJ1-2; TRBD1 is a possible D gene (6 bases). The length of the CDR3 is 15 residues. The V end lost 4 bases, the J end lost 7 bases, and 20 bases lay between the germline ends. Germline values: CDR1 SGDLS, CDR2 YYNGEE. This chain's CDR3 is CASSPPWAGASGYTF. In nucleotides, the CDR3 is TGTGCCAGCAGCCCTCCTTGGGCAGGGGCGAGTGGCTACACCTTC.

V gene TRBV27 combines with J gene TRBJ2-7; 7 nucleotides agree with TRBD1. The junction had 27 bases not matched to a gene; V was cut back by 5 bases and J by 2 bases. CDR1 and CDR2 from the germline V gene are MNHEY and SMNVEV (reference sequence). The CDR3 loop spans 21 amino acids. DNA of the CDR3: TGTGCCAGCAGTAAAACCCAACCGCCGGGACAGACGACTATTAGACCCTACGAGCAGTACGTC. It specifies CASSKTQPPGQTTIRPYEQYV.

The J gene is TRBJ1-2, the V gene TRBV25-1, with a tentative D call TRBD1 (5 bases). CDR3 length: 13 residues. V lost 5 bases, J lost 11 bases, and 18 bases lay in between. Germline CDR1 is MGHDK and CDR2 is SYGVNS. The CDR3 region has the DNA TGTGCCAGCAGTCCCCCGGGGGTGGTAAGGTACACCTTC. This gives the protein CASSPPGVVRYTF.

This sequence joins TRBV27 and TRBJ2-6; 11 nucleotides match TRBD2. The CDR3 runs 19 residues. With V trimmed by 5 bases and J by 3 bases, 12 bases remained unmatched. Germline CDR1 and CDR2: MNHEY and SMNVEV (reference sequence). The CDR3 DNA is TGTGCCAGCAGTACCCGTGGTAGCGGGAGGGTAGTTGGGGCCAACGTCCTGACTTTC. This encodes CASSTRGSGRVVGANVLTF.

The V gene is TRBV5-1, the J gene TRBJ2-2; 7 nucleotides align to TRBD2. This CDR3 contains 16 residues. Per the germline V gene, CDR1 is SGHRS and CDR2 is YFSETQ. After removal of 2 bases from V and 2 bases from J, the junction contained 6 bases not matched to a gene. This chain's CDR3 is CASSLRAGDNTGELFF. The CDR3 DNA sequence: TGCGCCAGCAGCTTACGGGCGGGAGATAACACCGGGGAGCTGTTTTTT.

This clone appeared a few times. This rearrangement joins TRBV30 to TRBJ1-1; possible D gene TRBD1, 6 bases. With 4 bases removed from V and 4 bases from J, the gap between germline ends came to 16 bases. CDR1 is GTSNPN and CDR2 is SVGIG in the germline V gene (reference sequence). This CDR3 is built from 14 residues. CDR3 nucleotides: TGTGCCTGGACCCGAGGGGGAGGGGGCACTGAAGCTTTCTTT. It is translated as CAWTRGGGGTEAFF. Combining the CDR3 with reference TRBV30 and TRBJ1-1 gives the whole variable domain SQTIHQWPATLVQPVGSPLSLECTVEGTSNPNLYWYRQAAGRGLQLLFYSVGIGQISSEVPQNLSASRPQDRQFILSSKKLLLSDSGFYLCAWTRGGGGTEAFFGQGTRLTVV.

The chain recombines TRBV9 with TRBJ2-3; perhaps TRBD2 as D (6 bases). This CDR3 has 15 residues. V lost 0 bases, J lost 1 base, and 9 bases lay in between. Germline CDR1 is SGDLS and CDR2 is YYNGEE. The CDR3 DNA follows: TGTGCCAGCAGCGTAGTCGGGGGAGGCACAGATACGCAGTATTTT. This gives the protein CASSVVGGGTDTQYF.

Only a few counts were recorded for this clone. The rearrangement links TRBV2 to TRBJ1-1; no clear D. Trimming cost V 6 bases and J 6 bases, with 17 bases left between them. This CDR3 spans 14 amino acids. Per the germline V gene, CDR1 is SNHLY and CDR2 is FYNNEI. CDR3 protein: CASRPREGRAEAFF. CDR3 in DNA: TGTGCCAGCAGACCAAGGGAGGGTCGCGCTGAAGCTTTCTTT.

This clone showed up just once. DNA of the CDR3: TGTGCCAGCAGTGAACTAGGGACACTGAACACTGAAGCTTTCTTT. Residues: CASSELGTLNTEAFF. The rearrangement uses TRBV6-1 and TRBJ1-1; TRBD1 might be the D (6 bases). There are 15 residues in the CDR3. Trimming cost V 2 bases and J 0 bases, with 10 bases left between them. CDR1 is MNHNS and CDR2 is SASEGT in the germline V gene.

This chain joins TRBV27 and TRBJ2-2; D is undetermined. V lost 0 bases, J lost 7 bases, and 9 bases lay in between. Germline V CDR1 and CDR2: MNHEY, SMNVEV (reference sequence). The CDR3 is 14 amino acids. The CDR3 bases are TGTGCCAGCAGTTTATCGAGGTTCAACGGGGAGCTGTTTTTT. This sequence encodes CASSLSRFNGELFF.

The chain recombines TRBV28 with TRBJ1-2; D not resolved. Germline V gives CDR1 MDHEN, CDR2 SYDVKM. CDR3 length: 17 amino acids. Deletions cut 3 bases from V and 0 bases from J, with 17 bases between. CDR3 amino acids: CASSFPLGEGANYGYTF. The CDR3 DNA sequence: TGTGCCAGCAGTTTCCCCCTCGGGGAGGGCGCTAACTATGGCTACACCTTC.

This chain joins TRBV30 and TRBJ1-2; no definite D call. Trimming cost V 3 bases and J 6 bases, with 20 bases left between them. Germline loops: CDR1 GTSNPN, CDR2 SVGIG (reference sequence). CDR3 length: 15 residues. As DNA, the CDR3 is TGTGCCTGGAGGACCTCGCGGGGATGGTCGAATGGCTACACCTTC. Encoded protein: CAWRTSRGWSNGYTF. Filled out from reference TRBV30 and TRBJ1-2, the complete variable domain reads SQTIHQWPATLVQPVGSPLSLECTVEGTSNPNLYWYRQAAGRGLQLLFYSVGIGQISSEVPQNLSASRPQDRQFILSSKKLLLSDSGFYLCAWRTSRGWSNGYTFGSGTRLTVV.

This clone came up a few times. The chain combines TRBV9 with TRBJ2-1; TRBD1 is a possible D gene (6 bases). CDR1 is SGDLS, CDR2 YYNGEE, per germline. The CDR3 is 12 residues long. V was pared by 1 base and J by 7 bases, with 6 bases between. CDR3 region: CASSVQGNEQFF. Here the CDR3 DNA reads TGTGCCAGCAGCGTACAGGGGAATGAGCAGTTCTTC. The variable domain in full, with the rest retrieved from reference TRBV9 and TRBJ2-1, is DSGVTQTPKHLITATGQRVTLRCSPRSGDLSVYWYQQSLDQGLQFLIQYYNGEERAKGNILERFSAQQFPDLHSELNLSSLELGDSALYFCASSVQGNEQFFGPGTRLTVL.

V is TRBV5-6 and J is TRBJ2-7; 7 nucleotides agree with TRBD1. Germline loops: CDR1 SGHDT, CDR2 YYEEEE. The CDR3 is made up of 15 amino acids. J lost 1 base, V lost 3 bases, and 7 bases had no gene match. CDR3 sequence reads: CASSSRQGGSYEQYV. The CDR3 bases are TGTGCCAGCAGCTCAAGACAGGGTGGGTCCTACGAGCAGTACGTC.

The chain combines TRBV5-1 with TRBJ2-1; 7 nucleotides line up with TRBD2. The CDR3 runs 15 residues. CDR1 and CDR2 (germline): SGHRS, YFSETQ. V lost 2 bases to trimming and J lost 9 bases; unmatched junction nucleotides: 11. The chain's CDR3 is CASSLEAGFTTEQFF. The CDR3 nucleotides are TGCGCCAGCAGCTTAGAAGCGGGATTCACCACTGAGCAGTTCTTC.

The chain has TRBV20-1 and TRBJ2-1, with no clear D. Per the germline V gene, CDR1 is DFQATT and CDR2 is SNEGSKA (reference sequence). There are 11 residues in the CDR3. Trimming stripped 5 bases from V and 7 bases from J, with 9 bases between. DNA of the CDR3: TGCAGTGCTCCTTCTAATAATGAGCAGTTCTTC. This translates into CSAPSNNEQFF.

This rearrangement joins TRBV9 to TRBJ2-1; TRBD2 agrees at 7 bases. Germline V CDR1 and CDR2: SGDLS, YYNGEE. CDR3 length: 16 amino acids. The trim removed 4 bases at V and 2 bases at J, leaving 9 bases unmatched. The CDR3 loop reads CASSTQDGLAYNEQFF. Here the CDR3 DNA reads TGTGCCAGCAGCACTCAAGACGGACTAGCCTACAATGAGCAGTTCTTC. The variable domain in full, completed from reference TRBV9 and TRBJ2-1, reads DSGVTQTPKHLITATGQRVTLRCSPRSGDLSVYWYQQSLDQGLQFLIQYYNGEERAKGNILERFSAQQFPDLHSELNLSSLELGDSALYFCASSTQDGLAYNEQFFGPGTRLTVL.

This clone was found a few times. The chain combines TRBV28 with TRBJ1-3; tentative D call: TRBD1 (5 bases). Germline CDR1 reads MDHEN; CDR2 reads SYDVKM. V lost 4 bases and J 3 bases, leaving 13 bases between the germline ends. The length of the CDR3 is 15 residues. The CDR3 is CASSSVQGNGNTIYF. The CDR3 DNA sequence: TGTGCCAGCAGTTCAGTCCAGGGAAATGGAAACACCATATATTTT.

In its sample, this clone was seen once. As DNA, the CDR3 is TGTGCCAGCAGTTTGACACCAGCTTTTAACTATGGCTACACCTTC. Amino acid sequence: CASSLTPAFNYGYTF. The rearrangement joins TRBV28 to TRBJ1-2; D remains unclear. V was pared by 3 bases and J by 1 base, with 12 bases between. Germline V gene sequence: CDR1 MDHEN, CDR2 SYDVKM. The CDR3 spans 15 residues.

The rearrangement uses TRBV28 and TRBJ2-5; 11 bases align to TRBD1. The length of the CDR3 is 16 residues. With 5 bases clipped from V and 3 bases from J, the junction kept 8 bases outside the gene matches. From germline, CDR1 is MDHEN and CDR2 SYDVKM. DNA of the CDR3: TGTGCCAGCAGTCCTATGGGACAGGGGGGGAAAGAGACCCAGTACTTC. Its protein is CASSPMGQGGKETQYF.

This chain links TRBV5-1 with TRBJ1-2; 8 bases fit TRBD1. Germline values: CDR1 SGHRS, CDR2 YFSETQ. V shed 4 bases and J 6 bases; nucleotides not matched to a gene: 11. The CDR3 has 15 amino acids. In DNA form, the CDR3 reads TGCGCCAGCAGCCCTCCGGACAGGGAAGTCGATGGCTACACCTTC. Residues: CASSPPDREVDGYTF.

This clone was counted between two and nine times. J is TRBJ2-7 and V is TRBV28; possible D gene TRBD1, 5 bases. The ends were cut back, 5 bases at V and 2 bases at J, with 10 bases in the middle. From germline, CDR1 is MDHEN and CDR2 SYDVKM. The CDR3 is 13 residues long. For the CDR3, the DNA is TGTGCCAGCAGTCTCCCACAGGCCTACGAGCAGTACGTC. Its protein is CASSLPQAYEQYV.